The 2 T cell receptor beta chains given below trace back to one sample, sequenced in a study of lymphopenia after photon versus proton radiotherapy. Here immunoSEQ multiplex PCR was the method, and the copy in TCRdb shows in-frame clones only, minus some. The sample records about 3,800 clones, roughly 70% being singletons. Here the sequenced sample was peripheral blood, taken from a patient treated with proton-based radiotherapy. The source is a man older than 75 with esophageal cancer.

The chain couples TRBV6-6 to TRBJ1-5, with D tentatively TRBD1 (5 bases). The V and J ends lost 5 bases and 5 bases respectively, with 10 bases between them. Germline assignment: CDR1 MNHNY and CDR2 SVGAGI (reference sequence). The CDR3 runs 13 residues. The CDR3 here is CASSTRGYQPQHF. The CDR3, as DNA: TGTGCCAGCAGTACTAGGGGCTATCAGCCCCAGCATTTT.

This clone occurred once. The genes are TRBV7-3 and TRBJ2-7; TRBD2 matches 10 bases. V shed 5 bases, J shed 2 bases, and the junction held 6 bases outside the gene matches. Germline loops: CDR1 SGHTA, CDR2 FQGTGA. The CDR3 loop spans 15 amino acids. The CDR3 nucleotides read TGTGCCAGCAGCGAACGAGCGGGAGGGCCCTACGAGCAGTACTTC. This translates into CASSERAGGPYEQYF.